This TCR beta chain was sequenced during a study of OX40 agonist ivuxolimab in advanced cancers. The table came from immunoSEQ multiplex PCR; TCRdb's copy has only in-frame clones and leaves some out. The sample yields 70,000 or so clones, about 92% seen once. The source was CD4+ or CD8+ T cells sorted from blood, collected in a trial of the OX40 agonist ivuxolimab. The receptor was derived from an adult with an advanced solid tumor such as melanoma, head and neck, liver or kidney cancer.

Here the CDR3 DNA reads TGTGCCAGTAAACAGTTTTCTGGCGAGCAGTACTTC. Its translation: CASKQFSGEQYF. The chain employs TRBV19 and TRBJ2-7; D uncertain. The V end lost 7 bases, the J end lost 6 bases, and 13 bases lay between the germline ends. This CDR3 region has 12 residues. The germline V gene has CDR1 LNHDA and CDR2 SQIVND (reference sequence).